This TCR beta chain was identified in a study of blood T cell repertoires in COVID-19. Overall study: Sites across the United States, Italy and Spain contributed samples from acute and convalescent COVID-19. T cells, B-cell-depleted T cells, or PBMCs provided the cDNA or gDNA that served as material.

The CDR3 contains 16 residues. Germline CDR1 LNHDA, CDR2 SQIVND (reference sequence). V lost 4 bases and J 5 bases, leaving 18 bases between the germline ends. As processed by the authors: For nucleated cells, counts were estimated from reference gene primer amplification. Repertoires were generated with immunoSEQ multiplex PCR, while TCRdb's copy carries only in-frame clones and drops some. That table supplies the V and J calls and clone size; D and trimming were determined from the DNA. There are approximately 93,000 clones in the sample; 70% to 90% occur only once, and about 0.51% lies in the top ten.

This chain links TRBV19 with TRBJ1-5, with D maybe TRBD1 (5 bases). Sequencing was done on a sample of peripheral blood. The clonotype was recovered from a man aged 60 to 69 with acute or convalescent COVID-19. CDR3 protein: CASSTRVIVEDQPQHF. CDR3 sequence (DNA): TGTGCCAGTAGTACCAGGGTCATCGTAGAAGATCAGCCCCAGCATTTT. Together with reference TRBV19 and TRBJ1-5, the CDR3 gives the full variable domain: DGGITQSPKYLFRKEGQNVTLSCEQNLNHDAMYWYRQDPGQGLRLIYYSQIVNDFQKGDIAEGYSVSREKKESFPLTVTSAQKNPTAFYLCASSTRVIVEDQPQHFGDGTRLSIL.